The rows below give T cell receptor beta chains drawn from one sample of a study of cytomegalovirus exposure and HLA in healthy donors. Generated by immunoSEQ multiplex PCR, the TCRdb table keeps only in-frame clones and is missing some. The repertoire holds 120,000 to 150,000 clones, about 61% seen once, with roughly 1.9% in the top ten. The sample comprised PBMCs. These receptors all come from a male donor in good health and CMV-seronegative. Each CDR3 is given with its conserved first and last residue. The D gene is left open where the match is weak. Clone sizes are given selectively: once, few, many, or a class where the clone is expanded.

j_gene | v_gene | d_gene | abundance | CDR3aa | CDR3nt
TRBJ2-2 | TRBV7-6 | . | . | CASSLKATGTGELFF | TGTGCCAGCAGCTTAAAGGCGACGGGCACCGGGGAGCTGTTTTTT
TRBJ2-5 | TRBV4-3 | TRBD2 | few | CASSQSPSGAGETQYF | TGCGCCAGCAGCCAATCTCCTAGCGGGGCGGGGGAGACCCAGTACTTC
TRBJ1-5 | TRBV2 | TRBD1 | . | CARGQGENQPQHF | TGTGCCAGAGGACAGGGGGAAAATCAGCCCCAGCATTTT
TRBJ2-3 | TRBV7-2 | TRBD1 | . | CASSARDRGTDTQYF | TGTGCCAGCAGCGCCCGGGACAGGGGGACAGATACGCAGTATTTT
TRBJ2-7 | TRBV5-1 | TRBD1 | . | CASSRTGTGEYEQYF | TGCGCCAGCAGTAGAACCGGGACAGGGGAATACGAGCAGTACTTC
TRBJ2-6 | TRBV7-3 | TRBD2 | . | CASSPSPGLAGVAGSGANVLTF | TGTGCCAGCAGCCCTTCACCGGGCCTAGCGGGGGTAGCAGGGTCTGGGGCCAACGTCCTGACTTTC
TRBJ1-1 | TRBV27 | . | few | CASSLSAGTEAFF | TGTGCCAGCAGTTTATCAGCGGGCACTGAAGCTTTCTTT
TRBJ1-1 | TRBV6-1 | TRBD1 | . | CASKRQGSTEAFF | TGTGCCAGCAAGAGACAGGGGAGCACTGAAGCTTTCTTT
TRBJ2-1 | TRBV11-3 | . | . | CASSLDSVSHREQFF | TGTGCCAGCAGCTTAGATTCGGTTAGTCATCGTGAGCAGTTCTTC
TRBJ1-6 | TRBV10-3 | . | few | CAISGADNSPLHF | TGTGCCATCAGTGGGGCCGATAATTCACCCCTCCACTTT
TRBJ2-7 | TRBV5-6 | TRBD1 | . | CASSPRDGTGVHEQYF | TGTGCCAGCAGCCCCAGGGACGGGACAGGGGTTCACGAGCAGTACTTC
TRBJ2-3 | TRBV7-8 | . | once | CASSPTTDTQYF | TGTGCCAGCAGCCCCACAACAGATACGCAGTATTTT
TRBJ2-1 | TRBV27 | TRBD2 | . | CASSSRGGINEQFF | TGTGCCAGCAGCTCCCGGGGGGGAATAAATGAGCAGTTCTTC
TRBJ2-5 | TRBV10-3 | . | . | CAISESTDQETQYF | TGTGCCATCAGTGAGTCGACAGACCAAGAGACCCAGTACTTC
TRBJ2-3 | TRBV7-3 | . | . | CASSPRGAGDTQYF | TGTGCCAGCAGCCCTCGGGGGGCCGGAGATACGCAGTATTTT
TRBJ1-5 | TRBV2 | TRBD1 | . | CASSPRQGGNQPQHF | TGTGCCAGCAGTCCTCGACAGGGAGGCAATCAGCCCCAGCATTTT
TRBJ2-3 | TRBV7-6 | TRBD2 | . | CASSNSPGLAGGPDTQYF | TGTGCCAGCAGCAACTCCCCGGGACTAGCGGGGGGGCCAGATACGCAGTATTTT
TRBJ1-2 | TRBV14 | . | . | CASSQDQGQARNYGYTF | TGTGCCAGCAGCCAAGATCAGGGACAAGCAAGGAACTATGGCTACACCTTC
TRBJ2-3 | TRBV2 | TRBD1 | few | CASSDRAGDTQYF | TGTGCCAGCAGCGACAGGGCGGGTGATACGCAGTATTTT
TRBJ2-7 | TRBV19 | TRBD1 | . | CATGTGNYEQYF | TGTGCCACCGGGACAGGCAACTACGAGCAGTACTTC
TRBJ2-3 | TRBV7-9 | TRBD2 | few | CASSTSPGLVLGTDTQYF | TGTGCCAGCAGCACCTCTCCGGGACTAGTTTTGGGTACAGATACGCAGTATTTT
TRBJ2-3 | TRBV9 | . | few | CASSVVAGDTQYF | TGTGCCAGCAGCGTAGTGGCTGGAGATACGCAGTATTTT
TRBJ2-2 | TRBV12-1 | . | . | CASSFALAARPSSSNTGELFF | TGTGCCAGCAGCTTTGCACTAGCGGCGAGGCCCTCTAGTTCGAACACCGGGGAGCTGTTTTTT
TRBJ1-2 | TRBV28 | TRBD1 | . | CASSLTGPDYGYTF | TGTGCCAGCAGTTTGACAGGGCCGGACTATGGCTACACCTTC
TRBJ2-4 | TRBV6-6 | TRBD2 | . | CASSYSGGNIQYF | TGTGCCAGCAGTTACAGCGGGGGGAACATTCAGTACTTC
TRBJ2-5 | TRBV29-1 | TRBD2 | . | CSVIAGGRETQYF | TGCAGCGTAATTGCGGGGGGACGGGAGACCCAGTACTTC
TRBJ1-6 | TRBV6-6 | TRBD1 | few | CASSTPRDRANSPLHF | TGTGCCAGCAGTACCCCCCGGGACAGGGCCAATTCACCCCTCCACTTT
TRBJ1-1 | TRBV5-4 | . | . | CASSDYRALNTEAFF | TGTGCCAGCAGCGATTACAGGGCCCTGAACACTGAAGCTTTCTTT
TRBJ2-5 | TRBV7-3 | TRBD2 | . | CASSSSGGSRETQYF | TGTGCCAGCAGCTCTAGCGGGGGGAGTCGAGAGACCCAGTACTTC
TRBJ1-4 | TRBV10-1 | . | . | CASSEDRSTNEKLFF | TGCGCCAGCAGTGAAGACAGATCAACTAATGAAAAACTGTTTTTT
TRBJ2-1 | TRBV27 | TRBD1 | once | CASSLLAYQGANEQFF | TGTGCCAGCAGTTTATTAGCGTACCAGGGGGCGAATGAGCAGTTCTTC
TRBJ2-3 | TRBV9 | . | . | CASVKSIGTDTQYF | TGTGCCAGCGTAAAAAGCATCGGCACAGATACGCAGTATTTT
TRBJ1-5 | TRBV21-1 | . | . | CASSKVWGRGVNQPQHF | TGTGCCAGCAGCAAAGTGTGGGGCAGGGGTGTTAATCAGCCCCAGCATTTT
TRBJ1-2 | TRBV7-9 | . | . | CASSLEEDYYGYTF | TGTGCCAGCAGCTTAGAAGAGGATTACTATGGCTACACCTTC
TRBJ2-7 | TRBV5-1 | . | few | CASKQSATGETREQYF | TGCGCCAGTAAGCAGTCGGCAACCGGGGAAACTCGCGAGCAGTACTTC
TRBJ2-3 | TRBV5-1 | . | few | CASSSQGGGTDTQYF | TGCGCCAGCAGCTCCCAGGGCGGAGGCACAGATACGCAGTATTTT
TRBJ2-3 | TRBV7-6 | . | . | CASSLDDPGADTQYF | TGTGCCAGCAGCTTAGATGACCCCGGGGCAGATACGCAGTATTTT
TRBJ1-1 | TRBV5-6 | TRBD1 | few | CASSLPTGAEAFF | TGTGCCAGCAGCCTACCGACAGGGGCCGAAGCTTTCTTT
TRBJ1-1 | TRBV5-1 | . | . | CASSFGGRDTEAFF | TGCGCCAGCAGCTTCGGGGGGCGGGACACTGAAGCTTTCTTT
TRBJ1-6 | TRBV5-1 | TRBD1 | . | CASSLTGGRPNSPLHF | TGCGCCAGCAGCTTGACAGGGGGTAGACCCAATTCACCCCTCCACTTT
TRBJ2-7 | TRBV10-3 | TRBD2 | few | CAISDGLAGYEQYF | TGTGCCATCAGTGATGGACTAGCGGGATACGAGCAGTACTTC
TRBJ2-7 | TRBV25-1 | TRBD1 | few | CASSNLGGHEQYF | TGTGCCAGCAGTAACCTAGGGGGCCACGAGCAGTACTTC
TRBJ1-5 | TRBV7-2 | . | . | CASSLVSSNQPQHF | TGTGCCAGCAGCTTAGTCTCTAGCAATCAGCCCCAGCATTTT
TRBJ1-4 | TRBV5-1 | . | . | CASSLAGSASTNEKLFF | TGCGCCAGCAGCTTGGCCGGGTCCGCATCAACTAATGAAAAACTGTTTTTT
TRBJ1-3 | TRBV7-2 | . | . | CASSRQTGNTIYF | TGTGCCAGCAGCCGACAGACTGGAAACACCATATATTTT
TRBJ1-1 | TRBV30 | . | few | CAGRRDRLQRSAFF | TGTGCCGGCCGACGAGACAGGTTACAGAGGTCAGCTTTCTTT
TRBJ2-7 | TRBV27 | TRBD1 | . | CASRGQFSYEQYF | TGTGCCAGCCGGGGACAGTTCTCCTACGAGCAGTACTTC
TRBJ1-1 | TRBV9 | TRBD1 | few | CASSGPTGTAPAEAFF | TGTGCCAGCAGTGGTCCTACCGGGACAGCTCCCGCTGAAGCTTTCTTT
TRBJ1-3 | TRBV6-5 | TRBD1 | few | CASSYSRQGTGNTIYF | TGTGCCAGCAGTTATTCGAGACAGGGGACGGGAAACACCATATATTTT
TRBJ1-6 | TRBV5-1 | TRBD1 | few | CASSLAPSGDSLNSPLHF | TGCGCCAGCAGCTTGGCCCCATCGGGGGACAGCCTTAATTCACCCCTCCACTTT
TRBJ2-5 | TRBV5-8 | . | . | CASTWGGEETQYF | TGTGCCAGCACCTGGGGCGGGGAAGAGACCCAGTACTTC